One and the same sample provided the 10 T cell receptor beta chains below, sequenced in a study of blood T cell repertoires in COVID-19. Libraries were prepared by immunoSEQ multiplex PCR; TCRdb keeps only in-frame clonotypes and omits some of them. The sample gives about 220,000 clones, around four fifths of which show up once; 4.5% to 6% is in the top ten. Sequencing was performed on peripheral blood. The receptor source for this set is a woman in her fifties or sixties who had recovered from COVID-19.

V and J are TRBV6-6 and TRBJ2-3; 16 nucleotides line up with TRBD2. V was pared by 5 bases and J by 1 base, with 9 bases of the junction left unmatched. Germline CDR1 and CDR2: MNHNY and SVGAGI (reference sequence). This CDR3 region has 19 residues. CDR3 bases: TGTGCCAGCAGTCCGGGACTAGCGGGGGGGAAGAAACGCACAGATACGCAGTATTTT. Its translation is CASSPGLAGGKKRTDTQYF.

The chain is built from TRBV13 and TRBJ1-2, with 9 bases aligning to TRBD1. Germline-derived CDR1 and CDR2 are PRHDT and FYEKMQ (reference sequence). The V segment lost 4 bases and the J segment 4 bases; nucleotides outside the gene matches: 7. This CDR3 region has 15 residues. The DNA of the CDR3 is TGTGCCAGCAGCTCGGGACAGGGAAACGGCTATGGCTACACCTTC. This translates into CASSSGQGNGYGYTF.

There are many counts of this clone. This chain connects TRBV5-1 to TRBJ2-3; the match to TRBD1 covers 10 bases. This CDR3 is 18 amino acids long. With V trimmed by 0 bases and J by 2 bases, 9 bases remained unmatched. Germline CDR1 reads SGHRS; CDR2 reads YFSETQ. CDR3 DNA: TGCGCCAGCAGCTTGGGACAGGGGGCCTATAGCTCCACAGATACGCAGTATTTT. Protein: CASSLGQGAYSSTDTQYF. The variable domain in full, completed from reference TRBV5-1 and TRBJ2-3, reads KAGVTQTPRYLIKTRGQQVTLSCSPISGHRSVSWYQQTPGQGLQFLFEYFSETQRNKGNFPGRFSGRQFSNSRSEMNVSTLELGDSALYLCASSLGQGAYSSTDTQYFGPGTRLTVL.

The J gene is TRBJ1-1, the V gene TRBV29-1, with TRBD1 identical over 7 bases. The CDR3 has 12 amino acids. Trimming took 7 bases from V and 2 from J; bases not matched to a gene: 4. The germline V gene encodes CDR1 SQVTM and CDR2 ANQGSEA. CDR3 sequence reads: CSGGQPNTEAFF. Here the CDR3 DNA reads TGCAGCGGGGGACAGCCCAACACTGAAGCTTTCTTT.

This chain connects TRBV24-1 to TRBJ2-5, with D perhaps matching TRBD2 (6 bases). CDR1 is KGHDR and CDR2 is SFDVKD in the germline V gene. This CDR3 is 13 amino acids long. The ends were cut back, 1 base at V and 4 bases at J, with 6 bases in the middle. The CDR3: CATSDFSGETQYF. In DNA, the CDR3 is TGTGCCACCAGTGATTTTAGCGGAGAGACCCAGTACTTC.

The chain is built from TRBV28 and TRBJ2-7, with 7 bases matching TRBD1. This CDR3 is 15 amino acids long. With 5 bases clipped from V and 1 base from J, the junction kept 8 bases outside the gene matches. Germline CDR1 reads MDHEN; CDR2 reads SYDVKM. This CDR3 is CASSPIPGQSYEQYF. The CDR3 coding sequence is TGTGCCAGCAGTCCCATACCGGGACAGTCCTACGAGCAGTACTTC.

This chain joins TRBV5-6 and TRBJ2-7; D possibly corresponds to TRBD1 (6 bases). The CDR3 sequence is 15 residues long. Per the germline V gene, CDR1 is SGHDT and CDR2 is YYEEEE. Trimming took off 7 bases at V and 5 bases at J, with 22 bases between the two ends. As DNA, the CDR3 is TGTGCCAGCTTTCCAACTCCGGCAGGGGAAGACGAGCAGTACTTC. Translation: CASFPTPAGEDEQYF.

On this clone: The same CDR3 arises from other DNA sequences in this sample as well. This rearrangement joins TRBV5-1 to TRBJ2-5; 9 nucleotides line up with TRBD2. CDR3 length: 16 amino acids. Germline CDR1 is SGHRS and CDR2 is YFSETQ. After removal of 2 bases from V and 3 bases from J, the junction contained 8 bases not matched to a gene. The CDR3 here is CASSLGGGGGEETQYF. The CDR3 coding sequence is TGCGCCAGCAGCTTAGGGGGAGGCGGGGGGGAAGAGACCCAGTACTTC.

The V and J genes are TRBV7-2 and TRBJ2-7, with 9 bases aligning to TRBD2. J lost 6 bases, V lost 6 bases, and 9 bases had no gene match. This CDR3 comprises 14 residues. CDR1 and CDR2 from the germline V gene are SGHTA and FQGNSA. CDR3: CASSYGASGAEQYF. The CDR3 DNA is TGTGCCAGCAGTTATGGAGCTAGCGGGGCCGAGCAGTACTTC.

V gene TRBV5-4 combines with J gene TRBJ2-3; D possibly corresponds to TRBD2 (6 bases). The ends were cut back, 4 bases at V and 4 bases at J, with 13 bases in the middle. This CDR3 region has 14 residues. Germline CDR1 and CDR2: SGHNT and YYREEE (reference sequence). CDR3 loop: CASSPRGGSDTQYF. The CDR3 DNA follows: TGTGCCAGCAGCCCGCGGGGTGGTTCAGATACGCAGTATTTT.